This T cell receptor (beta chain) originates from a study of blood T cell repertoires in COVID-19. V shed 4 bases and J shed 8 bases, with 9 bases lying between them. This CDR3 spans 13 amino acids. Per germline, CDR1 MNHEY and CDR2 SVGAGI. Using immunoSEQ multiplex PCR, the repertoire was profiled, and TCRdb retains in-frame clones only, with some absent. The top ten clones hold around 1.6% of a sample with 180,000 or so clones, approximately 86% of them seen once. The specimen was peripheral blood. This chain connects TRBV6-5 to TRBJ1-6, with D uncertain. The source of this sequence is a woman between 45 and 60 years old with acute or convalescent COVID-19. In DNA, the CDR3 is TGTGCCAGCAGTTTGCAGGCGCATTCACCCCTCCACTTT. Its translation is CASSLQAHSPLHF.